This entry describes one T cell receptor (beta chain). Combining a sample-barcoded 5' primer with a J-beta primer mix, a second PCR ran for roughly 7 to 12 cycles. TCRdb ran MiXCR on the 5' RACE reads and lists one entry per CDR3 protein. This table has roughly 730,000 distinct CDR3 sequences, around three fifths appearing once. V was shortened by 4 bases and J by 4 bases, with 7 bases between the two germline ends. The germline V gene has CDR1 LGHDT and CDR2 YNNKEL (reference sequence). The CDR3 consists of 12 residues. This specimen comes from a study of blood T cells in healthy people across ages. Material: blood. The chain links TRBV3-1 to TRBJ1-1; no reliable D call. This TCR was recovered from a man in his forties in good health. The CDR3, as DNA: TGTGCCAGCAGCCTAGGGCTCACTGAAGCTTTCTTT. It codes for CASSLGLTEAFF. Based on the CDR3 plus reference TRBV3-1 and TRBJ1-1, the full variable domain is DTAVSQTPKYLVTQMGNDKSIKCEQNLGHDTMYWYKQDSKKFLKIMFSYNNKELIINETVPNRFSPKSPDKAHLNLHINSLELGDSAVYFCASSLGLTEAFFGQGTRLTVV.